Sequencing of this TCR beta chain was carried out in a study of T cell responses to AZD1222 COVID-19 vaccine. Points from the study as a whole: Donors, mostly white British, included more females; clonal diversity was possibly underestimated. A reported finding is that nearly half of spike-specific TCRs target unmutated variant regions. The CD4 TCRs associated with vaccination extended across spike and predominated at 160-218 and 743-854.

Clones were read by immunoSEQ multiplex PCR, and TCRdb kept only the in-frame ones, dropping some. Here the sample spans tens of thousands of clones, 91% being singletons. There are 14 residues in the CDR3. Germline CDR1 and CDR2: SNHLY and FYNNEI. Trimming pared 7 bases from V and 1 base from J, leaving 13 bases between. On this clone itself: The antigen is undetermined.

This chain connects TRBV2 to TRBJ1-1; maybe TRBD1 (5 bases). The sequencing here drew on peripheral blood, taken on day 0 of MenACWY control vaccination. The TCR originated in an adult in good health. In DNA form, the CDR3 reads TGTGCCAGCACATGGGGCGGGGCGAACACTGAAGCTTTCTTT. This gives the protein CASTWGGANTEAFF.